The 3 T cell receptor beta chains presented below share a single source sample, sequenced in a study of cytomegalovirus exposure and HLA in healthy donors. The PCR ran on 60 Vbeta and 13 Jbeta primers. Libraries were prepared by immunoSEQ multiplex PCR; TCRdb keeps only in-frame clonotypes and omits some of them. The sample carries approximately 150,000 clones, roughly 68% recorded once. The sequencing sample was made of PBMCs. The receptors shown here come from a man aged 55 to 69 in good health and CMV-seronegative.

The CDR3, as DNA: TGTGCCAGCAGTTCATTTAGCGGGAGTAGTTACGAGCAGTACTTC. This sequence encodes CASSSFSGSSYEQYF. This chain connects TRBV28 to TRBJ2-7; 9 nucleotides line up with TRBD2. Germline lookup yields CDR1 MDHEN and CDR2 SYDVKM. This CDR3 region has 15 residues. V shed 4 bases, J shed 4 bases, and the junction held 8 bases outside the gene matches.

J is TRBJ1-4 and V is TRBV28; D gene uncertain. The CDR3 extends over 14 amino acids. Germline values: CDR1 MDHEN, CDR2 SYDVKM. V lost 3 bases to trimming and J lost 3 bases, with 8 bases between them. In DNA, the CDR3 is TGTGCCAGCAGTTTCGTCGGGTCTAATGAAAAACTGTTTTTT. It is translated as CASSFVGSNEKLFF.

This clone was seen once. The chain links TRBV7-3 to TRBJ2-1, with 7 bases identical to TRBD2. The V gene's germline CDR1 is SGHTA and CDR2 FQGTGA. The J segment lost 4 bases and the V segment lost 3 bases, leaving 6 bases of the junction unmatched. The CDR3 runs 15 residues. The CDR3 DNA sequence: TGTGCCAGCAGCTTGAGCGGGATGGGATACAATGAGCAGTTCTTC. Translation gives CASSLSGMGYNEQFF.